The entry that follows covers one T cell receptor (beta chain) sequence. The ends were cut back, 2 bases at V and 7 bases at J, with 12 bases in the middle. The CDR3 runs to 15 residues. From germline, CDR1 is SGHAT and CDR2 FQNNGV. The source of the sample is a study of blood T cell repertoires in COVID-19. Whole-study context: Material from acute and convalescent COVID-19 was sourced from the United States, Italy and Spain.

Clones were read by immunoSEQ multiplex PCR, and TCRdb kept only the in-frame ones, dropping some. Counted here are 200,000 or so clones, roughly 85% occurring once; the ten biggest clones make up 10% to 14%. The material sequenced was PBMCs or T cells enriched from blood (not recorded which). The chain uses TRBV11-2 and TRBJ1-6, with D possibly matching TRBD1 (5 bases). The sequence was collected from a man aged 25-45 years who had recovered from COVID-19. In nucleotides, the CDR3 is TGTGCCAGCAGCTTATTAGGGACTCTCAATTCACCCCTCCACTTT. Residues: CASSLLGTLNSPLHF.